These 6 T cell receptor beta chains came from one sample sequenced in a study of T cell changes during pregnancy in multiple sclerosis. Libraries were prepared by immunoSEQ multiplex PCR; TCRdb keeps only in-frame clonotypes and omits some of them. This sample has 60,000 or so clones, with more than 80% found just once. The specimen comprised peripheral blood, sampled in the first trimester of pregnancy. These receptor sequences come from a female donor in good health, enrolled as a control in a pregnancy study.

The genes are TRBV2 and TRBJ1-1; D unresolved. Germline V gene sequence: CDR1 SNHLY, CDR2 FYNNEI. The CDR3 sequence is 14 residues long. Between the trimmed V and J ends, which lost 1 base and 3 bases, there was a span of 9 bases. CDR3 nucleotides: TGTGCCAGCAGTGAAGAGGCAGGCTACACTGAAGCTTTCTTT. This encodes CASSEEAGYTEAFF.

The V gene is TRBV14, the J gene TRBJ2-7; 7 bases are a match to TRBD1. Germline lookup yields CDR1 SGHDN and CDR2 FVKESK. With 4 bases clipped from V and 2 bases from J, the junction kept 8 bases outside the gene matches. The CDR3 totals 15 residues. The CDR3 sequence is CASSRKGTAAYEQYF. CDR3 nucleotide sequence: TGTGCCAGCAGCCGGAAAGGGACAGCAGCCTACGAGCAGTACTTC.

This chain uses TRBV14 with TRBJ1-2; D remains ambiguous. The CDR3 sequence is 15 residues long. The germline CDR1 and CDR2 sequences are SGHDN and FVKESK. V lost 3 bases to trimming and J lost 4 bases, with 15 bases between them. This CDR3 is CASSHLTETPYGYTF. As DNA, the CDR3 is TGTGCCAGCAGCCACCTTACAGAAACTCCCTATGGCTACACCTTC. The whole variable domain, filled in from reference TRBV14 and TRBJ1-2, reads EAGVTQFPSHSVIEKGQTVTLRCDPISGHDNLYWYRRVMGKEIKFLLHFVKESKQDESGMPNNRFLAERTGGTYSTLKVQPAELEDSGVYFCASSHLTETPYGYTFGSGTRLTVV.

The chain has TRBV27 and TRBJ1-1; no clear D. Trimming shortened V by 6 bases and J by 2 bases, and 13 bases separated the two germline ends. The CDR3 consists of 14 residues. Germline-derived CDR1 and CDR2 are MNHEY and SMNVEV (reference sequence). The CDR3 nucleotides are TGTGCCAGCAGCCACGATCAGGCTAACACTGAAGCTTTCTTT. It specifies CASSHDQANTEAFF.

The chain employs TRBV15 and TRBJ2-2; 9 bases map to TRBD1. Trimming cost V 6 bases and J 4 bases; bases outside gene matches: 6. The CDR3 is 15 residues long. Germline V lookup: CDR1 LNHNV, CDR2 YYDKDF (reference sequence). CDR3 coding DNA: TGTGCCACCAGGCGGACAGGGGAAAGCACCGGGGAGCTGTTTTTT. This encodes CATRRTGESTGELFF.

V usage is TRBV7-8 and J usage is TRBJ2-5; 9 bases fit TRBD1. The end of the DNA is better explained by TRBJ2-7, so the J call may be wrong. Germline CDR1 and CDR2: SGHVS and FQNEAQ. The CDR3 loop spans 13 amino acids. DNA of the CDR3: TGTGCCAGCAGCTCGGACAGGGGCTACGAGCAGTACTTC. Protein product: CASSSDRGYEQYF.